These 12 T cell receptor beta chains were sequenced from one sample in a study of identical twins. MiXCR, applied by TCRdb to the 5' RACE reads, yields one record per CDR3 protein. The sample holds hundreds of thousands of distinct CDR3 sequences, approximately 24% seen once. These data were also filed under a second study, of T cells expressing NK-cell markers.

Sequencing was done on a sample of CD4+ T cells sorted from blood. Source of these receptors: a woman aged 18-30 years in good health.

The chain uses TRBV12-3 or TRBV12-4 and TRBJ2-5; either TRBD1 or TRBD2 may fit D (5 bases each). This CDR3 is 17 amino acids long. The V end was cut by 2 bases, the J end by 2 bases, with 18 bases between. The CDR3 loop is CASSLYWGRGEQETQYF. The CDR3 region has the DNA TGTGCCAGCAGTTTATATTGGGGAAGGGGAGAGCAAGAGACCCAGTACTTC.

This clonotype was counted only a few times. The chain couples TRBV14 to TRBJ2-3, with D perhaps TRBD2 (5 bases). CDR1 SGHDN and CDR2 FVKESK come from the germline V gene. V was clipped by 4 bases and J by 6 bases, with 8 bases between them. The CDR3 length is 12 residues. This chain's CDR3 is CASSRGSDTQYF. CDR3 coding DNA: TGTGCCAGCAGCCGCGGGTCGGATACGCAGTATTTT.

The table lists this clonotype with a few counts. The CDR3 protein is CSARGRDSRFF. CDR3 DNA: TGCAGTGCTAGGGGGAGGGACAGTCGGTTCTTC. J is TRBJ2-1 and V is TRBV20-1; TRBD1 or TRBD2 may be the D gene (7 bases each). From germline, CDR1 is DFQATT and CDR2 SNEGSKA (reference sequence). The CDR3 extends over 11 amino acids. Deletions cut 3 bases from V and 15 bases from J, with 15 bases between.

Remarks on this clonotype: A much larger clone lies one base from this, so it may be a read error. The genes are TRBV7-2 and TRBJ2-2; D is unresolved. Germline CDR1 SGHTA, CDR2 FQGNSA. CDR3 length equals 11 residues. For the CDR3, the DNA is TGTGCCAGCGGCTTAGCCGGGGAGCTGTTTTTT. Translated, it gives CASGLAGELFF.

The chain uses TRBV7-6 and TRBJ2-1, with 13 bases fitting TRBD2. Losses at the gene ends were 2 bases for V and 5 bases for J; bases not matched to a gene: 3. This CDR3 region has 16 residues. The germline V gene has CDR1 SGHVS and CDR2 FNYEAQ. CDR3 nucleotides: TGTGCCAGCAGCTTAAGGGGACTAGCGGGACACAATGAGCAGTTCTTC. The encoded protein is CASSLRGLAGHNEQFF.

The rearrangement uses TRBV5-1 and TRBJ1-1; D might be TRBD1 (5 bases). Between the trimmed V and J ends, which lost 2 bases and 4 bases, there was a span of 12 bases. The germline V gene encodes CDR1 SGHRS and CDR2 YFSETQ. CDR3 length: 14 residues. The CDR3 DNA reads TGCGCCAGCAGCTTAGGACACAGAACCACTGAAGCTTTCTTT. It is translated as CASSLGHRTTEAFF. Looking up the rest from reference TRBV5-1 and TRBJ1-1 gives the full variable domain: KAGVTQTPRYLIKTRGQQVTLSCSPISGHRSVSWYQQTPGQGLQFLFEYFSETQRNKGNFPGRFSGRQFSNSRSEMNVSTLELGDSALYLCASSLGHRTTEAFFGQGTRLTVV.

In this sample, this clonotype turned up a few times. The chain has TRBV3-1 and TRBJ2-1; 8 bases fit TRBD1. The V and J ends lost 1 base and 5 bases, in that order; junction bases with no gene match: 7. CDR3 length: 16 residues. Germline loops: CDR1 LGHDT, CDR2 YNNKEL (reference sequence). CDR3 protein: CASSQGPTGGNNEQFF. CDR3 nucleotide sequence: TGTGCCAGCAGCCAAGGCCCCACAGGGGGGAACAATGAGCAGTTCTTC.

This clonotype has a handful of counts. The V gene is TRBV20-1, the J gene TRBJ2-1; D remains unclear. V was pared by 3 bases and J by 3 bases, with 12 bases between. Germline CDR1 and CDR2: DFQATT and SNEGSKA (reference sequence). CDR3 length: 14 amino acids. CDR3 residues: CSARGSQDYNEQFF. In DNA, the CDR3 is TGCAGTGCTAGGGGTAGCCAAGACTACAATGAGCAGTTCTTC.

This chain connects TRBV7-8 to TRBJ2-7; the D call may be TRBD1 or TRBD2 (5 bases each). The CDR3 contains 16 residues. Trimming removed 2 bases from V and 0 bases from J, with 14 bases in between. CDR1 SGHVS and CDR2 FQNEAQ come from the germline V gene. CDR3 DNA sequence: TGTGCCAGCAGCTTAACGAGGGGTCCGAGCTCCTACGAGCAGTACTTC. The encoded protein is CASSLTRGPSSYEQYF.

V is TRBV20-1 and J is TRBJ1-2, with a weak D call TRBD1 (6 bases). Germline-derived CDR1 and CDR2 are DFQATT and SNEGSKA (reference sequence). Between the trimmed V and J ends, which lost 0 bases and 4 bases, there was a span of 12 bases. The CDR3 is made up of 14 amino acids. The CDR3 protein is CSARDPRGGYGYTF. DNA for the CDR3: TGCAGTGCTAGAGATCCCAGGGGTGGCTATGGCTACACCTTC.

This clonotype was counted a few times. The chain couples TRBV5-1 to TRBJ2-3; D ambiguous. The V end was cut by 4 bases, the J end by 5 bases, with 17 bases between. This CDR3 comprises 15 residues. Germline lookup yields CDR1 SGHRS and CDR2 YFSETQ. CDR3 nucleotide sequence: TGCGCCAGCAGCACCAACCTCTTAAGAGGAGATACGCAGTATTTT. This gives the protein CASSTNLLRGDTQYF.

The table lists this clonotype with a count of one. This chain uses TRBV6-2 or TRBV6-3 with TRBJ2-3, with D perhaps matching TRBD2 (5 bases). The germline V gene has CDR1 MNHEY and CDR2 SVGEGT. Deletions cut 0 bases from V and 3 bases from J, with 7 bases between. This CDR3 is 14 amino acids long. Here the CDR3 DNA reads TGTGCCAGCAGTTACTCGACTATTACAGATACGCAGTATTTT. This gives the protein CASSYSTITDTQYF.